The 18 T cell receptor beta chains listed next were all sequenced from one sample in a study of CD8+ T cells in alopecia areata. cDNA reverse transcribed from extracted RNA served as the sequencing template. The table came from immunoSEQ multiplex PCR; TCRdb's copy has only in-frame clones and leaves some out. In the table there are around 120,000 clones, around 61% of which are singletons. The material sequenced was CD4+ T cells sorted from blood. Receptors were obtained from a human donor in good health.

This chain links TRBV18 with TRBJ1-2, with a weak D call TRBD1 (6 bases). Trimming stripped 6 bases from V and 8 bases from J, with 16 bases between. The CDR3 is 13 residues long. CDR1 is KGHSH and CDR2 is LQKENI in the germline V gene. Written as DNA, the CDR3 is TGTGCCAGCTCCCAACAGGGTTCTAACGGCTACACCTTC. Translating gives CASSQQGSNGYTF.

J is TRBJ2-7 and V is TRBV25-1; D is possibly TRBD1 (5 bases). The length of the CDR3 is 14 residues. Trimming cost V 5 bases and J 4 bases, with 15 bases left between them. Germline CDR1 is MGHDK and CDR2 is SYGVNS. CDR3 DNA sequence: TGTGCCAGCAGTCCGGCAGGGCCCCTGTACGAGCAGTACTTC. Residues: CASSPAGPLYEQYF.

This clone was picked up a small number of times. The chain has TRBV6-1 and TRBJ2-3; a possible D gene is TRBD1 (6 bases). V was shortened by 5 bases and J by 0 bases, with 12 bases between the two germline ends. Germline CDR1 reads MNHNS; CDR2 reads SASEGT. This CDR3 has 15 amino acids. The CDR3 nucleotides read TGTGCCAGCAGTTCACAGGGTGGTAGCACAGATACGCAGTATTTT. Protein sequence: CASSSQGGSTDTQYF.

The CDR3 loop reads CASSPPSSGGAYEQYF. The CDR3 nucleotides are TGTGCCAGCTCACCACCGTCGAGCGGGGGGGCTTACGAGCAGTACTTC. The chain joins TRBV18 to TRBJ2-7, with TRBD2 matching 10 bases. Per the germline V gene, CDR1 is KGHSH and CDR2 is LQKENI. The CDR3 extends over 16 amino acids. Trimming removed 0 bases from V and 4 bases from J; junction bases left unmatched: 6.

The chain couples TRBV4-1 to TRBJ1-4, with 7 nucleotides matching TRBD1. The germline gives CDR1 MGHRA, CDR2 YSYEKL. V lost 0 bases and J lost 6; bases outside the gene matches: 10. This CDR3 comprises 17 residues. The CDR3 reads CASSQDPARGQDEKLFF. CDR3 coding DNA: TGCGCCAGCAGCCAAGATCCGGCGAGGGGGCAAGATGAAAAACTGTTTTTT.

The gene calls are TRBV7-2 and TRBJ2-1; the match to TRBD2 covers 7 bases. Trimming took 5 bases from V and 3 from J; bases not matched to a gene: 10. The CDR3 has 16 residues. Germline loops: CDR1 SGHTA, CDR2 FQGNSA. The CDR3 bases are TGTGCCAGCAGCGTGGACGGCGGGGGTAACTACAATGAGCAGTTCTTC. Its translation: CASSVDGGGNYNEQFF.

V is TRBV5-1 and J is TRBJ2-7; possible D gene TRBD1, 5 bases. Germline lookup yields CDR1 SGHRS and CDR2 YFSETQ. Trimming left V 6 bases short and J 5 bases short, with 9 bases between. The CDR3 runs 11 residues. CDR3 coding DNA: TGCGCCAGCACCTGGGGCCACGAGCAGTACTTC. It encodes CASTWGHEQYF.

V and J are TRBV10-3 and TRBJ1-2; TRBD1 matches at 7 bases. V was pared by 7 bases and J by 7 bases, with 6 bases of the junction left unmatched. CDR3 size: 12 residues. CDR1 ENHRY and CDR2 SYGVKD come from the germline V gene. CDR3: CAITEGAGGYTF. CDR3 sequence (DNA): TGTGCCATCACCGAGGGGGCGGGTGGCTACACCTTC.

The chain is built from TRBV7-2 and TRBJ2-7; D possibly matches TRBD1 or TRBD2 (5 bases each). Trimming shortened V by 1 base and J by 2 bases, and 9 bases separated the two germline ends. This CDR3 has 14 amino acids. The germline V gene encodes CDR1 SGHTA and CDR2 FQGNSA. The DNA of the CDR3 is TGTGCCAGCAGCTTAGGACAGAGGGCCTACGAGCAGTACTTC. This translates into CASSLGQRAYEQYF. Using reference TRBV7-2 and TRBJ2-7 for the parts outside the CDR3, the full variable domain is GAGVSQSPSNKVTEKGKDVELRCDPISGHTALYWYRQSLGQGLEFLIYFQGNSAPDKSGLPSDRFSAERTGGSVSTLTIQRTQQEDSAVYLCASSLGQRAYEQYFGPGTRLTVT.

This chain uses TRBV20-1 with TRBJ1-2; D remains ambiguous. CDR1 and CDR2 from the germline V gene are DFQATT and SNEGSKA (reference sequence). The length of the CDR3 is 11 residues. V was cut by 6 bases and J by 3 bases, with 8 bases left in between. For the CDR3, the DNA is TGCAGTGCAGAGTCGGACTATGGCTACACCTTC. Translating it yields CSAESDYGYTF.

V and J are TRBV7-9 and TRBJ2-5, with 7 bases identical to TRBD1. Trimming at V came to 5 bases and at J to 2 bases, leaving 8 bases not matched to a gene. There are 15 residues in the CDR3. Per the germline V gene, CDR1 is SEHNR and CDR2 is FQNEAQ (reference sequence). This chain's CDR3 is CASSQLGTAQETQYF. DNA of the CDR3: TGTGCCAGCAGCCAACTCGGGACAGCACAAGAGACCCAGTACTTC.

The gene calls are TRBV7-2 and TRBJ1-3; weak D call: TRBD1 (6 bases). V lost 2 bases and J lost 11, with 7 bases in between. The CDR3 totals 11 residues. From germline, CDR1 is SGHTA and CDR2 FQGNSA. The CDR3, as DNA: TGTGCCAGCAGCTTAAGGGGGTCCATATATTTT. This translates into CASSLRGSIYF.

This clone appeared a few times. V gene TRBV5-6 combines with J gene TRBJ2-5, with D uncertain. This CDR3 comprises 14 residues. From germline, CDR1 is SGHDT and CDR2 YYEEEE. Trimming shortened V by 1 base and J by 3 bases, and 10 bases separated the two germline ends. The DNA for the CDR3 is TGTGCCAGCAGCTTGTTCTCGGCAGAAGAGACCCAGTACTTC. Its translation: CASSLFSAEETQYF.

This clone was observed a single time. The chain links TRBV19 to TRBJ1-2; D is unclear. The CDR3 is made up of 15 amino acids. Trimming took 7 bases from V and 3 from J, leaving 18 bases between them. Germline loops: CDR1 LNHDA, CDR2 SQIVND (reference sequence). CDR3 amino acids: CASIERPAIDYGYTF. The DNA of the CDR3 is TGTGCCAGTATTGAGAGACCAGCTATAGACTATGGCTACACCTTC.

The chain employs TRBV6-5 and TRBJ2-6; D is possibly TRBD2 (5 bases). The CDR3 contains 16 residues. V was clipped by 0 bases and J by 4 bases, with 10 bases between them. Germline V lookup: CDR1 MNHEY, CDR2 SVGAGI. In DNA form, the CDR3 reads TGTGCCAGCAGTTACTCGACGGGGTCAGGGGCCAACGTCCTGACTTTC. The encoded protein is CASSYSTGSGANVLTF.

The chain couples TRBV25-1 to TRBJ1-1, with TRBD1 matching over 8 bases. The CDR3 extends over 14 amino acids. The ends lost 5 bases at V and 5 bases at J; junction bases unmatched: 7. The germline V gene has CDR1 MGHDK and CDR2 SYGVNS. The CDR3 loop is CASSYTGGHTEAFF. CDR3 DNA: TGTGCCAGCAGTTACACAGGGGGTCATACTGAAGCTTTCTTT.

The V and J genes are TRBV19 and TRBJ1-2; D uncertain. V lost 5 bases and J lost 10, with 17 bases in between. Germline V gives CDR1 LNHDA, CDR2 SQIVND (reference sequence). The CDR3 has 13 residues. The CDR3 protein is CASSVREPALYTF. In DNA, the CDR3 is TGTGCCAGTAGTGTTCGGGAACCCGCTCTCTACACCTTC. Variable domain in full (rest from reference TRBV19 and TRBJ1-2): DGGITQSPKYLFRKEGQNVTLSCEQNLNHDAMYWYRQDPGQGLRLIYYSQIVNDFQKGDIAEGYSVSREKKESFPLTVTSAQKNPTAFYLCASSVREPALYTFGSGTRLTVV.

A few counts support this clone. V and J are TRBV29-1 and TRBJ2-7, with 8 bases that match TRBD2. V shed 4 bases and J 0 bases; nucleotides not matched to a gene: 5. This CDR3 region has 14 residues. Germline V gene data show CDR1 as SQVTM and CDR2 as ANQGSEA. The DNA of the CDR3 is TGCAGCGTTGTCGGGGGGGTAAGCTCCTACGAGCAGTACTTC. The encoded protein is CSVVGGVSSYEQYF.